These 28 T cell receptor beta chains came from one sample sequenced in a study of T cell responses to AZD1222 COVID-19 vaccine. Data came from immunoSEQ multiplex PCR; TCRdb stores just in-frame clones and leaves some out. The sample contains 85,000 to 130,000 clones, roughly nine tenths of which appear only once. The sample in question was peripheral blood, obtained on day 0 of AZD1222 vaccination. All receptors derive from an adult in good health.

The chain links TRBV5-4 to TRBJ1-2; 8 bases align to TRBD1. Germline assignment: CDR1 SGHNT and CDR2 YYREEE (reference sequence). This CDR3 has 14 amino acids. The V and J ends lost 10 bases and 1 base, in that order; junction bases with no gene match: 9. The CDR3 loop is CAGGAGGFNYGYTF. The CDR3 DNA reads TGTGCCGGAGGGGCAGGGGGCTTTAACTATGGCTACACCTTC.

The chain couples TRBV5-4 to TRBJ2-1; TRBD2 agrees at 7 bases. In germline, CDR1 is SGHNT, CDR2 YYREEE (reference sequence). V lost 0 bases to trimming and J lost 6 bases; unmatched junction nucleotides: 6. The length of the CDR3 is 15 residues. CDR3 nucleotide sequence: TGTGCCAGCAGCTTGGTCGGGTCGGGAGGCAATGAGCAGTTCTTC. This sequence encodes CASSLVGSGGNEQFF. The full variable domain, completed using reference TRBV5-4 and TRBJ2-1, is ETGVTQSPTHLIKTRGQQVTLRCSSQSGHNTVSWYQQALGQGPQFIFQYYREEENGRGNFPPRFSGLQFPNYSSELNVNALELDDSALYLCASSLVGSGGNEQFFGPGTRLTVL.

This chain links TRBV6-5 with TRBJ2-1; D perhaps matches TRBD1 (6 bases). CDR1 MNHEY and CDR2 SVGAGI come from the germline V gene. V was cut by 5 bases and J by 5 bases, with 13 bases left in between. The length of the CDR3 is 14 residues. The CDR3 spells CASSPGVRHNEQFF. The CDR3 bases are TGTGCCAGCAGTCCAGGGGTACGGCACAATGAGCAGTTCTTC.

Only a few counts were recorded for this clone. J is TRBJ2-3 and V is TRBV7-9, with D unresolved. Trimming pared 1 base from V and 0 bases from J, leaving 20 bases between. CDR1 and CDR2 (germline): SEHNR, FQNEAQ (reference sequence). The CDR3 consists of 19 residues. The CDR3 sequence: CASSLEGQVISNSTDTQYF. Here the CDR3 DNA reads TGTGCCAGCAGCTTAGAGGGCCAGGTGATCTCCAATAGCACAGATACGCAGTATTTT.

The chain couples TRBV9 to TRBJ1-4; no firm D call. This CDR3 comprises 15 residues. V shed 1 base and J shed 7 bases, with 14 bases lying between them. CDR1 is SGDLS and CDR2 is YYNGEE in the germline V gene. CDR3 in DNA: TGTGCCAGCAGCGTAAAGTTGCCCGCCGCTGAAAAACTGTTTTTT. Translated, it gives CASSVKLPAAEKLFF.

The V and J genes are TRBV7-9 and TRBJ1-4; no definite D call. Trimming removed 8 bases from V and 0 bases from J, with 10 bases in between. The V gene's germline CDR1 is SEHNR and CDR2 FQNEAQ (reference sequence). The CDR3 is 14 amino acids. CDR3 protein: CASAEGPTNEKLFF. CDR3 DNA: TGTGCCAGCGCAGAGGGTCCAACTAATGAAAAACTGTTTTTT.

The chain joins TRBV5-6 to TRBJ2-1; D might be TRBD2 (5 bases). From germline, CDR1 is SGHDT and CDR2 YYEEEE. The CDR3 runs 15 residues. Trimming shortened V by 2 bases and J by 1 base, and 10 bases separated the two germline ends. The CDR3 protein is CASSLVGESYNEQFF. DNA for the CDR3: TGTGCCAGCAGCTTAGTGGGAGAGTCCTACAATGAGCAGTTCTTC.

The rearrangement uses TRBV19 and TRBJ2-3; D may be TRBD1 or TRBD2 (6 bases each). The germline V gene has CDR1 LNHDA and CDR2 SQIVND (reference sequence). The V and J ends lost 7 bases and 8 bases respectively, with 13 bases between them. The CDR3 has 12 amino acids. CDR3 protein: CASNPQGGTQYF. In DNA, the CDR3 is TGTGCCAGTAACCCACAGGGAGGTACGCAGTATTTT.

The chain joins TRBV2 to TRBJ1-2; 7 bases match TRBD1. Losses at the gene ends were 7 bases for V and 8 bases for J; bases not matched to a gene: 10. The CDR3 extends over 13 amino acids. The germline V gene has CDR1 SNHLY and CDR2 FYNNEI. The chain's CDR3 is CASIRTGASGYTF. CDR3 nucleotide sequence: TGTGCCAGCATTCGAACAGGGGCTAGCGGCTACACCTTC.

The CDR3 loop reads CASSPMGLAGESEQFF. CDR3 DNA: TGCGCCAGCAGCCCAATGGGGCTAGCGGGAGAGAGTGAGCAGTTCTTC. This chain links TRBV4-1 with TRBJ2-1, with 10 bases fitting TRBD2. V was clipped by 4 bases and J by 9 bases; unmatched bases: 12. Per the germline V gene, CDR1 is MGHRA and CDR2 is YSYEKL. The CDR3 sequence is 16 residues long.

The chain uses TRBV9 and TRBJ2-3; TRBD2 is a possible D gene (6 bases). Germline CDR1 SGDLS, CDR2 YYNGEE. This CDR3 region has 16 residues. V was clipped by 4 bases and J by 8 bases, with 23 bases between them. This CDR3 reads CASSRSGSTDAGTQYF. For the CDR3, the DNA is TGTGCCAGCAGCCGTAGCGGTAGCACAGACGCGGGTACGCAGTATTTT.

V is TRBV29-1 and J is TRBJ1-1; D ambiguous. The CDR3 is 14 amino acids. V was cut by 6 bases and J by 8 bases, with 22 bases left in between. Germline lookup yields CDR1 SQVTM and CDR2 ANQGSEA. CDR3 loop: CSVTPSGEWVEAFF. For the CDR3, the DNA is TGCAGCGTCACTCCAAGCGGAGAATGGGTCGAAGCTTTCTTT. The complete variable domain, with remaining parts taken from reference TRBV29-1 and TRBJ1-1, reads SAVISQKPSRDICQRGTSLTIQCQVDSQVTMMFWYRQQPGQSLTLIATANQGSEATYESGFVIDKFPISRPNLTFSTLTVSNMSPEDSSIYLCSVTPSGEWVEAFFGQGTRLTVV.

The V call is TRBV5-6, the J call TRBJ2-2, with D uncertain. In germline, CDR1 is SGHDT, CDR2 YYEEEE. V gave up 7 bases and J gave up 4 bases, with 20 bases separating them. CDR3 length: 16 residues. The CDR3 bases are TGTGCCAGCCTCCCCGCCCTCGGGCCTCGCACCGGGGAGCTGTTTTTT. It translates to CASLPALGPRTGELFF.

The CDR3 DNA follows: TGTGCCAGCAGTGAGGCTAGCGGAGCCTCCTACAATGAGCAGTTCTTC. This translates into CASSEASGASYNEQFF. This sequence joins TRBV25-1 and TRBJ2-1, with 7 bases aligning to TRBD2. Germline CDR1 and CDR2: MGHDK and SYGVNS. The CDR3 totals 16 residues. With 3 bases clipped from V and 0 bases from J, the junction kept 5 bases outside the gene matches.

The V gene is TRBV3-1 (or the pseudogene TRBV3-2), the J gene TRBJ2-1, with a possible D match to TRBD1 (6 bases). CDR1 is LGHDT, CDR2 YNNKEL, per germline (reference sequence). The CDR3 is 15 amino acids. V gave up 0 bases and J gave up 5 bases, with 11 bases separating them. For the CDR3, the DNA is TGTGCCAGCAGCCAAGAGAAAGGGGACAACAATGAGCAGTTCTTC. Translation gives CASSQEKGDNNEQFF.

The CDR3 is CASSVGTEGGYTF. CDR3 in DNA: TGTGCCAGCAGCGTGGGGACAGAGGGTGGCTACACCTTC. This sequence joins TRBV9 and TRBJ1-2; 7 nucleotides align to TRBD1. With 2 bases clipped from V and 7 bases from J, the junction kept 5 bases outside the gene matches. Per the germline V gene, CDR1 is SGDLS and CDR2 is YYNGEE. This CDR3 has 13 amino acids.

The J gene is TRBJ1-1, the V gene TRBV12-3 or TRBV12-4; the match to TRBD1 covers 9 bases. V gave up 6 bases and J gave up 7 bases; unmatched junction bases: 6. This CDR3 comprises 13 residues. CDR3 sequence (DNA): TGTGCCAGCAGATTGGGACAGGGACTTGAAGCTTTCTTT. It codes for CASRLGQGLEAFF.

The chain couples TRBV11-1 to TRBJ1-5; D is ambiguous. The length of the CDR3 is 13 residues. The V end was cut by 1 base, the J end by 7 bases, with 8 bases between. The germline gives CDR1 SGHAT, CDR2 FQDESV (reference sequence). The CDR3 sequence is CASSLGLRQPQHF. Here the CDR3 DNA reads TGTGCCAGCAGCTTAGGACTTAGACAGCCCCAGCATTTT.

The chain has TRBV18 and TRBJ2-1, with TRBD2 matching over 10 bases. The CDR3 loop spans 15 amino acids. The ends lost 1 base at V and 5 bases at J; junction bases unmatched: 2. Germline V gives CDR1 KGHSH, CDR2 LQKENI. The CDR3 coding sequence is TGTGCCAGCTCACCACGAGCGGGAGGGGACAATGAGCAGTTCTTC. Translation gives CASSPRAGGDNEQFF.

The chain carries TRBV28 and TRBJ1-4, with TRBD1 identical over 9 bases. Looked up from germline, CDR1 is MDHEN and CDR2 is SYDVKM. The CDR3 runs 15 residues. Trimming at V came to 4 bases and at J to 7 bases, leaving 7 bases not matched to a gene. CDR3 coding DNA: TGTGCCAGCAGTTCCCCCGGGACAGGGAGTGAAAAACTGTTTTTT. This gives the protein CASSSPGTGSEKLFF.

Note on this clone: At the DNA level, this CDR3 is encoded by other sequences in the same sample as well. This chain connects TRBV3-1 (or the pseudogene TRBV3-2) to TRBJ1-3; D uncertain. V was shortened by 1 base and J by 0 bases, with 7 bases between the two germline ends. The CDR3 has 15 amino acids. Germline values: CDR1 LGHDT, CDR2 YNNKEL (reference sequence). This CDR3 reads CASSQVQVSGNTIYF. The CDR3, as DNA: TGTGCCAGCAGCCAAGTCCAAGTCTCTGGAAACACCATATATTTT.

Concerning this clone itself: Distinct nucleotide sequences in the sample also encode this CDR3. The rearrangement uses TRBV21-1 and TRBJ2-4; TRBD1, the table's D call, was not compared with the DNA. TRBV21-1 is deemed a pseudogene. This CDR3 has 17 residues. Written as DNA, the CDR3 is TGTGCCAGCAGCGCCCCACAGGGCGGCAGGACCAAAAACATTCAGTACTTC. Amino acids: CASSAPQGGRTKNIQYF.

This chain connects TRBV6-1 to TRBJ1-5, with D maybe TRBD1 (6 bases). The CDR3 is made up of 14 amino acids. Germline-derived CDR1 and CDR2 are MNHNS and SASEGT. The ends were cut back, 2 bases at V and 5 bases at J, with 10 bases in the middle. The CDR3 here is CASSEPQGHQPQHF. CDR3 DNA: TGTGCCAGCAGTGAACCACAGGGTCATCAGCCCCAGCATTTT.

This clone was seen a few times. The rearrangement joins TRBV7-2 to TRBJ2-1, with TRBD1 as a possible D gene (6 bases). CDR3 size: 11 residues. Germline loops: CDR1 SGHTA, CDR2 FQGNSA. Deletions cut 8 bases from V and 4 bases from J, with 6 bases between. CDR3 residues: CASGQYNEQFF. The CDR3 region has the DNA TGTGCCAGCGGACAGTACAATGAGCAGTTCTTC.

This rearrangement joins TRBV10-3 to TRBJ1-1; a weak D match, TRBD1 (5 bases). The CDR3 extends over 13 amino acids. Germline CDR1 and CDR2: ENHRY and SYGVKD. Between the trimmed V and J ends, which lost 0 bases and 10 bases, there was a span of 12 bases. This CDR3 reads CAISESGPGGAFF. The CDR3 DNA reads TGTGCCATCAGTGAGTCGGGACCCGGGGGAGCTTTCTTT.

This rearrangement joins TRBV6-2 or TRBV6-3 to TRBJ1-5, with a possible D match to TRBD1 (5 bases). The CDR3 has 17 residues. V shed 5 bases and J shed 4 bases, with 21 bases lying between them. Looked up from germline, CDR1 is MNHEY and CDR2 is SVGEGT. The CDR3 loop reads CASSGWLGGQGNQPQHF. The CDR3 DNA reads as TGTGCCAGCAGTGGGTGGCTGGGCGGTCAGGGAAATCAGCCCCAGCATTTT.

The V call is TRBV29-1, the J call TRBJ2-7; D is tentatively TRBD1 or TRBD2 (6 bases each). The germline V and J ends were trimmed by 4 bases and 3 bases, with 10 bases remaining between them. The CDR3 extends over 12 amino acids. Germline CDR1 reads SQVTM; CDR2 reads ANQGSEA. DNA for the CDR3: TGCAGCGTTGCGGGGGCGAACTACGAGCAGTACTTC. Its translation is CSVAGANYEQYF.

This clone occurred a few times. The chain joins TRBV9 to TRBJ2-1, with 8 bases lining up with TRBD1. The CDR3 spans 14 residues. V gave up 0 bases and J gave up 9 bases; unmatched junction bases: 5. The germline V gene has CDR1 SGDLS and CDR2 YYNGEE. Here the CDR3 DNA reads TGTGCCAGCAGCGTAGGCTTTGGACAGGGTGAGCAGTTCTTC. Translation gives CASSVGFGQGEQFF.